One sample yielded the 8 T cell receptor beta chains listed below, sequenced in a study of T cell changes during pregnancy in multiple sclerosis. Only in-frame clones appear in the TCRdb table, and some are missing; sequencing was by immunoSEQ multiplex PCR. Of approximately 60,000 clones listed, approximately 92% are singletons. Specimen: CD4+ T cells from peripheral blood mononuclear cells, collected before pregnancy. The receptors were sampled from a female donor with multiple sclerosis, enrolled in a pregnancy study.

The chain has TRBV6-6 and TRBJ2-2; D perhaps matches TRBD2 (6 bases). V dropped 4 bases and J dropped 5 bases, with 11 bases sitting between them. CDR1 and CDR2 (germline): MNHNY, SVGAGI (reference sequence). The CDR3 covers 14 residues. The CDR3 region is CASSSRGATGELFF. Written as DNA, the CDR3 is TGTGCCAGCAGTTCTCGCGGGGCTACCGGGGAGCTGTTTTTT.

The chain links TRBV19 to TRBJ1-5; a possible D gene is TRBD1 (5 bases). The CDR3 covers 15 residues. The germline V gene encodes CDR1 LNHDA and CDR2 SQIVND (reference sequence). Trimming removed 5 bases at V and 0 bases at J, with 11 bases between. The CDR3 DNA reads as TGTGCCAGTAGTTACGCAGGGAATAGCAATCAGCCCCAGCATTTT. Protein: CASSYAGNSNQPQHF.

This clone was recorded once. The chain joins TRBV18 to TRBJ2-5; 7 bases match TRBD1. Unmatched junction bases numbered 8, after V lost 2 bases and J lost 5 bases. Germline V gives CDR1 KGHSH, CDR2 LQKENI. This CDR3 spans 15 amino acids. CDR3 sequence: CASSPTGTVVETQYF. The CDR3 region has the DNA TGTGCCAGCTCACCAACCGGGACAGTCGTGGAGACCCAGTACTTC.

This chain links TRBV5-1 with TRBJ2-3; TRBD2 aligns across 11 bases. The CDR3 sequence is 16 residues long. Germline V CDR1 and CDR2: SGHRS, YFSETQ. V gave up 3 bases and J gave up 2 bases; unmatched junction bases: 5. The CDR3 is CASSSRTSGSTDTQYF. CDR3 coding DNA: TGCGCCAGCAGCTCTCGGACTAGCGGGTCCACAGATACGCAGTATTTT.

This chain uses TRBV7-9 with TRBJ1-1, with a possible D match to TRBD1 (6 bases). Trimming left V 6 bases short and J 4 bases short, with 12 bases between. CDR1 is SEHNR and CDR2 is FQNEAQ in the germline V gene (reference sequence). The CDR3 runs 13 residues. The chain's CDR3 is CASRPGGFTEAFF. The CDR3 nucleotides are TGTGCCAGCAGACCTGGGGGCTTCACTGAAGCTTTCTTT.

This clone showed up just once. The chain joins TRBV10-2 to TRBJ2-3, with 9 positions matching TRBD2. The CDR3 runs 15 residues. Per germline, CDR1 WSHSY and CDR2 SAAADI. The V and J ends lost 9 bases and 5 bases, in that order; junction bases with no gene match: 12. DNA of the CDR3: TGCGCCAGGGGGGAGGAGCGGGAGGAGGAAGATACGCAGTATTTT. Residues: CARGEEREEEDTQYF.

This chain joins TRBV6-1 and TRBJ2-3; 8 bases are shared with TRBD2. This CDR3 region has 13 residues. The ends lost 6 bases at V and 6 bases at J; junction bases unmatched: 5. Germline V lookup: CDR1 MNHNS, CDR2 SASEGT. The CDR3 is CASSAGLVDTQYF. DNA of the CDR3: TGTGCCAGCAGCGCGGGACTAGTTGATACGCAGTATTTT.

CDR3 amino acids: CASSLASRGSSYNEQFF. The CDR3 DNA follows: TGTGCCAGCAGCTTAGCCAGCCGAGGCTCCTCCTACAATGAGCAGTTCTTC. The rearrangement uses TRBV7-2 and TRBJ2-1; D gene unclear. V was shortened by 0 bases and J by 0 bases, with 12 bases between the two germline ends. The CDR3 is made up of 17 amino acids. CDR1 and CDR2 from the germline V gene are SGHTA and FQGNSA. The full variable domain, with the rest looked up from reference TRBV7-2 and TRBJ2-1, is GAGVSQSPSNKVTEKGKDVELRCDPISGHTALYWYRQSLGQGLEFLIYFQGNSAPDKSGLPSDRFSAERTGGSVSTLTIQRTQQEDSAVYLCASSLASRGSSYNEQFFGPGTRLTVL.